This T cell receptor (beta chain) was recorded in a study of radiotherapy plus CTLA-4 blockade in lung cancer. Study details: Among all patients, 18% showed objective responses, while roughly 28% had disease control.

CDR3 length: 15 residues. Germline CDR1 reads LNHDA; CDR2 reads SQIVND (reference sequence). Study-wide results and caveats: Subsequent to radiotherapy plus ipilimumab, tumor-derived TCR clones underwent expansion in blood.

Chemo-refractory metastatic non-small-cell lung cancer patients received focal radiation with ipilimumab CTLA-4 blockade. Sequencing used immunoSEQ multiplex PCR; TCRdb keeps in-frame clones, though not all of them. Of 84,000 or so clones in the sample, around four fifths are singletons; the top ten hold 13% to 15%. On this clone: Its matching antigen is unknown.

This sequence was found in a human donor with non-small cell lung cancer that progressed on radiotherapy plus ipilimumab. The chain joins TRBV19 to TRBJ2-5; D possibly corresponds to TRBD2 (6 bases). The J call is doubtful: the DNA matches TRBJ2-7 better. Sample: peripheral blood, taken from a patient treated with radiotherapy plus ipilimumab. The CDR3 spells CASSNRRRDSYEQYF. CDR3 bases: TGTGCCAGTAGTAACAGGCGGAGGGACTCCTACGAGCAGTACTTC.